This TCR beta chain was sequenced in a study of vaccination and CD4 T cells after COVID-19. The wider study: Following dose two, a median around 65 days (range 14 to 241) passed before post-vaccine samples were taken. Researchers treated cells with overlapping spike peptides taken from SARS-CoV-2, HCoV-NL63, HCoV-OC43 and HCoV-229E. The study, taken as a whole, reports: Clonotypes reactive to SARS-CoV-2 had a median that went up from 21 to 38, but not significantly. Only post-vaccination samples contained a median about 86% of the reactive clones in convalescent patients.

The CDR3 loop spans 16 amino acids. Trimming cost V 2 bases and J 2 bases; bases outside gene matches: 5. Germline V CDR1 and CDR2: SGHTA, FQGNSA. With respect to this clonotype: Its antigen is as yet unknown.

Documented treatment: approximately nine-day PBMC culture with coronavirus spike peptide pools or control peptides (ViraFEST assay). The Oncomine TCR Beta short-read assay sequenced DNA from cultured CD4+ T cells. TCRdb reprocessed the PCR reads via MiXCR and lists one record per CDR3 protein. This table holds about 18,000 distinct CDR3 sequences, 43% found once. This chain connects TRBV7-2 to TRBJ2-3, with 9 bases fitting TRBD2. This specimen was CD4+ T cells from blood, cultured in vitro, taken after SARS-CoV-2 vaccination. This clonotype was obtained from a human donor who had recovered from COVID-19. CDR3 DNA sequence: TGTGCCAGCAGCTTAAGGGCGGGGGGGACCACAGATACGCAGTATTTT. The encoded protein is CASSLRAGGTTDTQYF.